This T cell receptor (beta chain) derives from a study of chemoradiotherapy in HPV16-positive cancers. Study as a whole: Candidate HPV-specific T-cell clones and common TCR motifs came from functional assays in a couple of HPV16-positive patients.

Over chemoradiotherapy, repertoires were sampled more than once. Study-level findings and limits: Candidate HPV-specific clones and E7-related TCR motifs grew in tumor during treatment. In HPV16-positive patients, HPV-responsive T-cell expansion tracked better recurrence-free survival.

Method: immunoSEQ multiplex PCR; TCRdb's copy keeps in-frame clones and lacks some. The sample holds 30,000 to 40,000 clones, roughly nine tenths seen once. The germline V and J ends were trimmed by 2 bases and 0 bases, with 8 bases remaining between them. This CDR3 spans 14 amino acids. The germline V gene encodes CDR1 SNHLY and CDR2 FYNNEI. This clone was found once. Its antigen is not known. The same CDR3 also results from other DNA sequences found in this sample. The chain combines TRBV2 with TRBJ2-7; D is perhaps TRBD1 (6 bases). The sequence was collected from a human donor with HPV-associated anogenital cancer. Material: blood, obtained from a patient who underwent chemoradiotherapy. CDR3: CASSEIQGSYEQYF. The CDR3 DNA sequence: TGTGCCAGCAGTGAAATACAGGGCTCCTACGAGCAGTACTTC.